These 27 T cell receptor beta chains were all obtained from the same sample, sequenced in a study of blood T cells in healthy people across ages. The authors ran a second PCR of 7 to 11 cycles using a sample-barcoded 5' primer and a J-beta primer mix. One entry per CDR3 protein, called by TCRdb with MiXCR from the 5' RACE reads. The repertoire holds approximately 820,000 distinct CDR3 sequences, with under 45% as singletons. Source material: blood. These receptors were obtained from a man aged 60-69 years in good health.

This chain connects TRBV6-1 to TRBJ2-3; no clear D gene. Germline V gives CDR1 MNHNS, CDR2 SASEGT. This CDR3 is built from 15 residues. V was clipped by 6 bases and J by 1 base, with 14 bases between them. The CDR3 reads CASSILGLRTDTQYF. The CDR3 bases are TGTGCCAGCAGCATCCTCGGGCTACGCACAGATACGCAGTATTTT.

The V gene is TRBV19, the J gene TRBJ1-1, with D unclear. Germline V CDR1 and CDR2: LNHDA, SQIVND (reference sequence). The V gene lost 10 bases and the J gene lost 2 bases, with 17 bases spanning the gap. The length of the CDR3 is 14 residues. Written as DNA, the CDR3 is TGTGCCAAAGCCGTCCCGAGCGGTAACACTGAAGCTTTCTTT. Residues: CAKAVPSGNTEAFF.

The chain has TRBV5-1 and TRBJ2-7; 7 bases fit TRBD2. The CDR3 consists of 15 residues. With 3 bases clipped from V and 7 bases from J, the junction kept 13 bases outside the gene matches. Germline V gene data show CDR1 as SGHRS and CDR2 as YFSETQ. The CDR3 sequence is CASSSDGGSYNEQYF. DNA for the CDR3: TGCGCCAGCAGCTCGGACGGGGGGTCCTACAATGAGCAGTACTTC. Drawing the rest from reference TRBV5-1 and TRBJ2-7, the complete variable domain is KAGVTQTPRYLIKTRGQQVTLSCSPISGHRSVSWYQQTPGQGLQFLFEYFSETQRNKGNFPGRFSGRQFSNSRSEMNVSTLELGDSALYLCASSSDGGSYNEQYFGPGTRLTVT.

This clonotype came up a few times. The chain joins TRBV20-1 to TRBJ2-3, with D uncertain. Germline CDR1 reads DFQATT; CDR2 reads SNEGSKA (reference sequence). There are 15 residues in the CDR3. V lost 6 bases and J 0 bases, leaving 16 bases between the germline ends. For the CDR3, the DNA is TGCAGTGCCGCTGCCTCAGTCCCTAGCACAGATACGCAGTATTTT. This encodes CSAAASVPSTDTQYF.

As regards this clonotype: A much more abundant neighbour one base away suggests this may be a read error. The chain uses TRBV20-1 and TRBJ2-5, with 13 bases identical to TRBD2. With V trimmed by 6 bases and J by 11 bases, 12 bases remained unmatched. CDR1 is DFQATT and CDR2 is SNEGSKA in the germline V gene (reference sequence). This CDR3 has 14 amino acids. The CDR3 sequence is CSAIRLAGGHEQYF. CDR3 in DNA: TGCAGTGCCATCCGACTAGCGGGGGGCCATGAGCAGTACTTC.

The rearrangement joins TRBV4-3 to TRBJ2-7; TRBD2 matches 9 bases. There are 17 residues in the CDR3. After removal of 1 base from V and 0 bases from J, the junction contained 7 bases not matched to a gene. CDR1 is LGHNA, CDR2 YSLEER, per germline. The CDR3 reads CASSQVPAGGGSYEQYF. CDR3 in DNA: TGCGCCAGCAGCCAAGTCCCAGCGGGGGGAGGCTCCTACGAGCAGTACTTC.

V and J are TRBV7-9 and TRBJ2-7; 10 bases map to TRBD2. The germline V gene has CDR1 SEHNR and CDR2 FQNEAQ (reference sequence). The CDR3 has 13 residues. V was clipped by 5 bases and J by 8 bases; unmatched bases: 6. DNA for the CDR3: TGTGCCAGCAGCGGACTAGCGGCCTTGCAGCAGTACTTC. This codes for CASSGLAALQQYF.

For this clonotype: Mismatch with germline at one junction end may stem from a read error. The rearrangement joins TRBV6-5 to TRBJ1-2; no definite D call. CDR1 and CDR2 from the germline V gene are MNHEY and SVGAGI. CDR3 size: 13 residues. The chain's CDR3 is CASSLDGDYGCTF. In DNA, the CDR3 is TGTGCCAGCAGTTTGGATGGCGACTATGGCTGCACCTTC.

This CDR3 reads CASSLANRGSRETQYF. In nucleotides, the CDR3 is TGTGCCAGCAGCTTAGCGAACAGGGGGTCGCGGGAGACCCAGTACTTC. The J gene is TRBJ2-5, the V gene TRBV7-9; 8 bases agree with TRBD1. V lost 0 bases and J lost 5; bases outside the gene matches: 8. Germline-derived CDR1 and CDR2 are SEHNR and FQNEAQ (reference sequence). The CDR3 runs 16 residues.

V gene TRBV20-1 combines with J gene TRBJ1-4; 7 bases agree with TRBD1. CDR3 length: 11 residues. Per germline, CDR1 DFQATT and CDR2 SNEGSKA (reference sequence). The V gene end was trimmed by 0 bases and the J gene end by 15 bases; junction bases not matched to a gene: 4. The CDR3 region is CSAREGGVLFF. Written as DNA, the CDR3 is TGCAGTGCTAGAGAAGGGGGCGTGTTGTTTTTT.

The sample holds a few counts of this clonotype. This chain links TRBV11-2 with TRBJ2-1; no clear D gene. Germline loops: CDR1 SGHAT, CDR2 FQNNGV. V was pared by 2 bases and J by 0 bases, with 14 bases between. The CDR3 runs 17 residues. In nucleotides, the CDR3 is TGTGCCAGCAGCTTATACAGTCGGGCGAGCTCCTACAATGAGCAGTTCTTC. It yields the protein CASSLYSRASSYNEQFF.

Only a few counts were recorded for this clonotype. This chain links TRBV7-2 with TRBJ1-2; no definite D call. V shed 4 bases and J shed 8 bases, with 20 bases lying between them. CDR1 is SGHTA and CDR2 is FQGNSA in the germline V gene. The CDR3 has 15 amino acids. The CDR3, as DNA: TGTGCCAGCAGCTCGACTGCCCAAATAGGGAACGGCTACACCTTC. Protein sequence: CASSSTAQIGNGYTF. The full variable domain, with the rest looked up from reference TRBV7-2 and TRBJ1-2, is GAGVSQSPSNKVTEKGKDVELRCDPISGHTALYWYRQSLGQGLEFLIYFQGNSAPDKSGLPSDRFSAERTGGSVSTLTIQRTQQEDSAVYLCASSSTAQIGNGYTFGSGTRLTVV.

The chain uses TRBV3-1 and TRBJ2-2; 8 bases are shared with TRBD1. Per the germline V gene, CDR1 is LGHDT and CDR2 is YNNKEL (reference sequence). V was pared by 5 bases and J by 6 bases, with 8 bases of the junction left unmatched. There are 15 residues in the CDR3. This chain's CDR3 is CASSAGTGISGELFF. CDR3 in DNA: TGTGCCAGCAGCGCCGGGACAGGCATATCCGGGGAGCTGTTTTTT.

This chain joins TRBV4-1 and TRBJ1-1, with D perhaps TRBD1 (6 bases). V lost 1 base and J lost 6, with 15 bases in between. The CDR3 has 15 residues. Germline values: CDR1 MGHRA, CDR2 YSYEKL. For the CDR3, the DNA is TGCGCCAGCAGCCAAGGGCGGCAGGGGTACCCTGAAGCTTTCTTT. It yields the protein CASSQGRQGYPEAFF.

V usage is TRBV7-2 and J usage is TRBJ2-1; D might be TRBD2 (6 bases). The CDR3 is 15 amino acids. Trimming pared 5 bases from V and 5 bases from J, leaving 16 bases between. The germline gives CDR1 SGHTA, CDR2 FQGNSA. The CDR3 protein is CASSPPGVPHNEQFF. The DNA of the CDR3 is TGTGCCAGCAGCCCTCCGGGGGTTCCCCACAATGAGCAGTTCTTC. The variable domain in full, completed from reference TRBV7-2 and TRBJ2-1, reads GAGVSQSPSNKVTEKGKDVELRCDPISGHTALYWYRQSLGQGLEFLIYFQGNSAPDKSGLPSDRFSAERTGGSVSTLTIQRTQQEDSAVYLCASSPPGVPHNEQFFGPGTRLTVL.

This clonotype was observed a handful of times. CDR3 in DNA: TGCAGTGCTAGAGATCCGACTTCTAATATTTACGAGCAGTACTTC. This encodes CSARDPTSNIYEQYF. The rearrangement links TRBV20-1 to TRBJ2-7; D unclear. From germline, CDR1 is DFQATT and CDR2 SNEGSKA (reference sequence). The CDR3 runs 15 residues. The germline V and J ends were trimmed by 0 bases and 4 bases, with 16 bases remaining between them.

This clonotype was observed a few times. CDR3 DNA sequence: TGCAGTGCTAGACCCTACCCGGGGGCCTACGAGCAGTACTTC. Protein: CSARPYPGAYEQYF. The V call is TRBV20-1, the J call TRBJ2-7; D is perhaps TRBD2 (6 bases). Germline CDR1 and CDR2: DFQATT and SNEGSKA (reference sequence). CDR3 length equals 14 residues. V gave up 2 bases and J gave up 2 bases, with 13 bases separating them.

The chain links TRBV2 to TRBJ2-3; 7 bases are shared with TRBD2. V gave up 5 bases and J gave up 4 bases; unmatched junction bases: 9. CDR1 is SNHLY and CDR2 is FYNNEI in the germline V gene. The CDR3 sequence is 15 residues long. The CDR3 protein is CASSRSGGMADTQYF. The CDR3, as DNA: TGTGCCAGCAGTCGTTCGGGAGGAATGGCAGATACGCAGTATTTT.

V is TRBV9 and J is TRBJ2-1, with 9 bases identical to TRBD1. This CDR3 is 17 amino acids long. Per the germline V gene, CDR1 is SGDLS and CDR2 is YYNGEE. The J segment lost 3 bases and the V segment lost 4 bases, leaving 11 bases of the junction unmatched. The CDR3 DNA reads TGTGCCAGCAGCCCGGAGAGACAGGGGGTAAACTACAATGAGCAGTTCTTC. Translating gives CASSPERQGVNYNEQFF. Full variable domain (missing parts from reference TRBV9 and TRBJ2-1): DSGVTQTPKHLITATGQRVTLRCSPRSGDLSVYWYQQSLDQGLQFLIQYYNGEERAKGNILERFSAQQFPDLHSELNLSSLELGDSALYFCASSPERQGVNYNEQFFGPGTRLTVL.

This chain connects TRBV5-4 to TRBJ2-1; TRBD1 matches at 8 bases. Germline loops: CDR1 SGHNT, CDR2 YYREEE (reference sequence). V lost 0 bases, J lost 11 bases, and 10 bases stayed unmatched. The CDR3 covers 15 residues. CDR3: CASSLAGQVGRQQFF. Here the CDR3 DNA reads TGTGCCAGCAGCTTGGCGGGACAGGTGGGCAGGCAGCAGTTCTTC.

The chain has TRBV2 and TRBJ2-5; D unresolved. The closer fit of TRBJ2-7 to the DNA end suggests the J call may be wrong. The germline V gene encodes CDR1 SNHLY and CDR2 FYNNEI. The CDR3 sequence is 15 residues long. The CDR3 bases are TGTGCCAGCAGTGAATATACGCCCCAAGGGAACGAGCAGTACTTC. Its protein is CASSEYTPQGNEQYF.

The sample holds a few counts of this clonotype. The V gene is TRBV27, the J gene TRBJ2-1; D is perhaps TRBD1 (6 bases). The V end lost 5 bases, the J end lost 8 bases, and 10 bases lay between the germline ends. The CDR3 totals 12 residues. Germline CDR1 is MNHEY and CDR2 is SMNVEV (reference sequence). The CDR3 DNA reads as TGTGCCAGCAGTCTACAGGGTCATGAGCAGTTCTTC. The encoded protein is CASSLQGHEQFF.

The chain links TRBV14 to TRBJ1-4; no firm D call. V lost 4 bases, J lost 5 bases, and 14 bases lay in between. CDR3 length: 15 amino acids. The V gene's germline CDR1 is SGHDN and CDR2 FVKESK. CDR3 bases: TGTGCCAGCAGCCGAACAAATCAATACAATGAAAAACTGTTTTTT. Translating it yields CASSRTNQYNEKLFF.

In nucleotides, the CDR3 is TGCAGTGCTAAGAACCCCACCGGTGAGCAGTTCTTC. This sequence encodes CSAKNPTGEQFF. The chain has TRBV20-1 and TRBJ2-1, with no clear D. The V and J ends lost 4 bases and 9 bases respectively, with 13 bases between them. The CDR3 covers 12 residues. Per germline, CDR1 DFQATT and CDR2 SNEGSKA (reference sequence).

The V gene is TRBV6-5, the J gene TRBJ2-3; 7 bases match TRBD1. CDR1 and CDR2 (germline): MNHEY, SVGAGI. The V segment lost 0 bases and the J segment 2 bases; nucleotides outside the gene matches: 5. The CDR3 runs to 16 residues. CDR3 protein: CASSYSFGTDTDTQYF. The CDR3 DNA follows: TGTGCCAGCAGTTACTCCTTTGGGACAGACACAGATACGCAGTATTTT.

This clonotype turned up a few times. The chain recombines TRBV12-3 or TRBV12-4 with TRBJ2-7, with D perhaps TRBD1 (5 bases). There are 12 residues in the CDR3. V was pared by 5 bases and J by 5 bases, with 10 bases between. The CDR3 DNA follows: TGTGCCAGCAGTCCCCGACAGAACGAGCAGTACTTC. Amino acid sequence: CASSPRQNEQYF.

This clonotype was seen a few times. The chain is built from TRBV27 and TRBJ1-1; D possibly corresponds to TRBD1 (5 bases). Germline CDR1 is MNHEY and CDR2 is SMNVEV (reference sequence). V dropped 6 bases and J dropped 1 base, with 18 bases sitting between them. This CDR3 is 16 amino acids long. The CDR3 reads CASSLFPGAPNTEAFF. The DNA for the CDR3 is TGTGCCAGCAGCTTGTTCCCCGGGGCCCCGAACACTGAAGCTTTCTTT.